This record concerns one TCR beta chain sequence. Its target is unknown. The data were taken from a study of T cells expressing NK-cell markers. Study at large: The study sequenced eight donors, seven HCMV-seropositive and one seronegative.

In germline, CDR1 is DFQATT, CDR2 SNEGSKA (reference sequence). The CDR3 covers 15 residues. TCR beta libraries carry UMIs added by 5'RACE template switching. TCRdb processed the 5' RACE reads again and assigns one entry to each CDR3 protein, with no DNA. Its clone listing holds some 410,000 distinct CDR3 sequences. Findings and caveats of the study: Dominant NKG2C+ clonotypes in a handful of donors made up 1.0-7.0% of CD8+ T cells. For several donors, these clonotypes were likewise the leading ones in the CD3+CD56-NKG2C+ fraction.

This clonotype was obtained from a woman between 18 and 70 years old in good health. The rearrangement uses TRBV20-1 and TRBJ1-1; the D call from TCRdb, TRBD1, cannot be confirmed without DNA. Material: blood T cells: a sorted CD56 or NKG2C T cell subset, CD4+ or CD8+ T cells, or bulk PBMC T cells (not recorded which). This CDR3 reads CSARDLGTKNTEAFF.